This TCR beta chain derives from a study of cytomegalovirus exposure and HLA in healthy donors (dated by TCRdb to about 2017). With regard to the full study: According to an earlier analysis of a few hundred of the donors, some 180 million T cells yielded 117 million unique TCR beta sequences and around 280 Gb of sequence data. An early release that covered roughly 600 HLA-typed donors contained approximately 300 gigabases of sequencing data and 70 million to 100 million unique TCR sequences. The genetic ancestry cluster associated with self-reported Caucasian donors included 80% to 90% of the roughly 400 genotyped donors. The study aimed to test whether cataloging public T cell receptors could reveal signatures of past pathogen exposure. The study used immunosequencing to profile the T cell repertoires of more than 650 subjects and linked those repertoires to cytomegalovirus serostatus. In addition to the first cohort of roughly 670 subjects, a separate validation cohort of approximately 110 different subjects was used. The study combined high-throughput TCR immunosequencing, statistical association of individual TCRs with disease status, and machine learning to predict cytomegalovirus infection status. In a later analysis, previously published TCR beta repertoires from several hundred donors were re-analyzed and high-resolution HLA genotyping was added so that TCR occurrence patterns could be studied. The later analysis used no new phenotypic data to find candidate immune exposures, relying instead on TCR beta sequences and their occurrence across donors. An earlier analysis of 500 to 650 of the donors applied high-throughput TCR beta sequencing to assess whether each TCR beta V gene segment acted as functional or pseudogenic. Donor age, sex, ethnicity and CMV serostatus were compiled alongside the repertoire data. A later genetic analysis used genome-wide SNP genotypes for about 60% of the roughly 700 donors, treating that subset as a discovery cohort. All discovery cohort repertoires had been generated on a single sequencing platform. Class I and class II HLA loci were covered by the typing at four-digit resolution. Typing coverage differed by locus: A, B, C, DRB1 and DQB1 were typed in roughly 629-640 donors, DQA1 in about 550, DPA1 in around 600, and DPB1 in 450 to 490. Because of strong linkage in the cohort, five DR-DQ haplotypes were treated as single units for association and clustering. Across 398 genotyped donors of the cohort, an average of roughly 250,000 unique TCR beta nucleotide sequences per donor were sequenced, and 15% to 20% of those sequences were non-productive.

Taken from cysteine to phenylalanine, the CDR3 has 17 residues. Of the read, only the CDR3 DNA is kept; its 51 bases are in frame from base 1. Looking up the germline V gene yields CDR1 SGHTA and CDR2 FQGNSA. The junction shows trimming of 5 bases on V and 0 bases on J, and the gene matches do not reach 12 bases of it. Receptor amplification or capture employed the immunoSEQ multiplex PCR assay. The multiplex PCR relied on a mix of 60 forward primers for TCR Vbeta segments and 13 reverse primers for TCR Jbeta segments. Amplification of the CDR3 region of rearranged TCR beta genes was performed with a multiplex PCR assay on genomic DNA. Amplified TCR beta libraries were sequenced as 87-base-pair reads on the Illumina HiSeq System. On the authors' methods: Across the roughly 600 repertoires, a later analysis counted tens of millions of unique TCR beta chains, roughly 11 million of which were shared by at least two donors. Raw reads were error-corrected and collapsed into unique sequences by a nearest-neighbor algorithm in which closely related sequences were merged to remove PCR and sequencing errors. V, D and J gene segments were assigned by aligning CDR3 sequences to IMGT reference sequences. For a sequence to be retained, a match of at least six nucleotides to both a V gene segment and a J gene segment was required. A rearrangement was called productive if the CDR3 had no stop codons and remained in frame with V and J, and every other rearrangement was called non-productive. CDR3 was defined according to IMGT convention as the region running from the second conserved V-encoded cysteine to the conserved J-encoded phenylalanine. The earlier analysis of 500 to 650 of the donors excluded any sequence lacking an unambiguous match to a single V gene segment. An earlier analysis of about 600 of the donors called V segments functional above 56.7% productive rearrangements and segregating when the between-donor standard deviation exceeded 5%. A statistical classification framework was built to diagnose cytomegalovirus status from the catalog of TCR beta chain sequences. V and J gene assignment, in a later analysis, came from comparing TCR nucleotide sequences with IMGT/GENE-DB human TR gene sequences. A later analysis assigned CDR3 sequences and most-parsimonious VDJ recombination scenarios with the TCRdist pipeline. In a later analysis, each TCR beta chain was defined by its CDR3 amino acid sequence together with its V-gene family, and reads without a unique V-gene family were excluded. To address suspected cross-contamination and a sequencing artifact, a later analysis removed a few hundred highly shared, low-generation-probability nucleotide sequences. For each public chain, a later analysis derived a clonal expansion index from normalized ranks of inferred template counts within each repertoire. In a later analysis, generation probabilities were computed with a VDJ recombination model fitted to out-of-frame rearrangements, and the resulting probabilities were checked against IGoR. In a later analysis, hypergeometric tests were used to score TCR-TCR, TCR-HLA and TCR-CMV co-occurrence, with a repertoire-size bias correction applied to TCR pairs. To estimate false discovery rates, a later analysis permuted the HLA or CMV assignments 20 times. In a later analysis, co-occurring TCRs were grouped with DBSCAN, and TCRdist sequence similarity was added when clustering was performed within HLA-allele-positive subsets. For co-occurrence clustering, repertoires with fewer than 30,000 or more than 120,000 public chains were excluded, along with 5 or 6 repertoires with anomalous nucleotide sharing. What TCRdb holds here is the immuneACCESS table cut down to in-frame rearrangements. Part of the clones is not present; checked against another copy, under half of the missing clones reflect an unresolved V gene, and the others are unexplained. Clone size and the V and J calls come from that table; the DNA yielded D and trimming. Recorded for this sample are 90,000 to 100,000 clones; approximately 60% of them occurred a single time. The top ten constitute roughly 5.5% of the sample.

The cohort consisted of approximately 670 healthy bone marrow donors. At the time of sampling, all cohort members were nominally healthy, though unrecorded immune exposures were likely present. The donor was CMV seropositive and was included in the group of approximately 310 seropositive cohort members. Each donor provided a peripheral blood sample, and peripheral blood mononuclear cells were used for TCR beta sequencing. The Qiagen DNeasy Blood Extraction Kit was used to extract genomic DNA from the blood cell samples. Broad study findings and their caveats: Linkage disequilibrium might explain the correlated functional status among segregating V segments, but an unknown experimental factor could not be excluded. A further reported finding was that TCR beta sequences accurately predicted the HLA-A and HLA-B alleles for most subjects in the first cohort. Broadly in line with IMGT annotations, most TCR beta V segments showed up in productive rearrangements about 90% or about 30% of the time in an earlier analysis of several hundred of the donors. In a later analysis, TCR association rates were found to vary across HLA loci, with the most associated TCRs seen for DRB1 alleles and the fewest for HLA-C alleles. While some public TCRs were present in many individuals, most TCR sequences turned up only very rarely across donors. The study listed 150 to 200 TCR beta chains as associated with cytomegalovirus. Because HLA typing was missing for some donors at each locus, association tests included only the typed subset. The authors suggested that the approach could potentially be extended to other disease states and immunological phenotypes. The classifier was reported to diagnose cytomegalovirus status with high specificity and sensitivity in both the original and validation cohorts. Some IMGT-functional V segments, including TRBV6-2 and TRBV6-3, could not be distinguished by the 87-base-pair reads and were therefore excluded. In a later genetic analysis, fewer N-insertions in productive TCRs were reported among donors in an Asian-associated ancestry cluster than the approximately 670-donor mean. Sequencing depth was assumed to be roughly uniform across donors in the presence/absence analyses, though that assumption may not hold. A later analysis associated about 17,000 TCR beta sequences with specific HLA alleles at a false discovery rate of 0.05. In a later analysis, several top co-occurrence clusters were reported to appear linked to parvovirus B19, influenza, CMV and Epstein-Barr virus. Approximately 18 rarely observed V segments, including chromosome 9 orphons, were excluded from the earlier analysis of a few hundred of the donors because counts were too low. The cohort was sequenced for TCR beta chains only, and without alpha or paired-chain data the features that could be detected were limited. A cluster of highly shared sequence variants was judged likely to be a technical artifact of the sequencing pipeline. A later genetic analysis associated a missense DCLRE1C variant with V-gene and J-gene trimming of TCR beta chains, and an independent cohort replicated the association. Strong co-occurrence of HLA alleles, especially DR and DQ, made assigning TCR associations to individual alleles difficult. CMV serostatus was the only immune exposure information available for the cohort. A later analysis found that most CMV-associated TCR beta chains appeared HLA-restricted, with HLA associations seemingly driven largely by CMV exposure. In a later analysis, HLA-associated TCR beta chains showed more clonal expansion and lower generation probabilities than non-associated chains that were equally common. In vitro tests confirmed that a few of the cytomegalovirus-associated TCR beta chains recognize cytomegalovirus antigens.

Note on this clone: Its target antigen remains unknown. Base qualities are not provided; no much larger clone lies one nucleotide away.

The sequenced material came from PBMCs. Recombination linked TRBV7-2 to TRBJ2-7, with 8 junctional bases fitting TRBD1. This TCR was recovered from a boy under 18 in good health and CMV-seropositive. The DNA reads TGTGCCAGCAGCCTTGGGACAGGCGAACATTTCTCCTACGAGCAGTACTTC. Its protein reads: CASSLGTGEHFSYEQYF.